This T cell receptor beta chain came from a study of shared clonotypes between healthy human individuals. Whole-study results and caveats: What naive subsets generally showed was a larger estimated richness than memory subsets showed. In having few donors, the study represented limited genetic and exposure-history diversity.

This CDR3 region has 17 residues. CDR1 is SNHLY, CDR2 FYNNEI, per germline. With 4 bases removed from V and 0 bases from J, the gap between germline ends came to 19 bases. Assay used: immunoSEQ multiplex PCR; TCRdb lists only in-frame clones, some missing. Here the sample spans about 2.2 million clones, roughly 95% being singletons. This clone was picked up one time. Antigen specificity is unknown. CD8 cells regarded as naive lacked CD45RO, were positively chosen for CCR7, and omitted terminally differentiated effector memory CD45RA+ cells. The receptor was derived from a man between 18 and 29 years old in good health. Some clones in this sample may be carry-over from other donors' samples. Sequenced input: naive CD8+ T cells from PBMCs. The chain carries TRBV2 and TRBJ2-7, with D unresolved. The CDR3, as DNA: TGTGCCAGCAGTGTCCTTAAGGGCCGCCCGAGCTCCTACGAGCAGTACTTC. It specifies CASSVLKGRPSSYEQYF.